This T cell receptor beta chain was found in a study of blood T cells in healthy people across ages. It was with a sample-barcoded 5' primer and a J-beta primer mix that a second PCR of roughly 7 to 12 cycles was run. Using its own MiXCR run on the 5' RACE reads, TCRdb lists one record per CDR3 protein. Of about 720,000 distinct CDR3 sequences in the sample, 20% to 25% were seen once. V was pared by 4 bases and J by 5 bases, with 12 bases between. Germline V gives CDR1 SGHRS, CDR2 YFSETQ. The CDR3 totals 13 residues. This receptor was taken from a man aged 65 to 85 in good health. The sequenced material came from blood. The genes are TRBV5-1 and TRBJ2-5; D ambiguous. CDR3 loop: CASSARPGETQYF. The CDR3 nucleotides read TGCGCCAGCAGCGCGAGGCCTGGGGAGACCCAGTACTTC.